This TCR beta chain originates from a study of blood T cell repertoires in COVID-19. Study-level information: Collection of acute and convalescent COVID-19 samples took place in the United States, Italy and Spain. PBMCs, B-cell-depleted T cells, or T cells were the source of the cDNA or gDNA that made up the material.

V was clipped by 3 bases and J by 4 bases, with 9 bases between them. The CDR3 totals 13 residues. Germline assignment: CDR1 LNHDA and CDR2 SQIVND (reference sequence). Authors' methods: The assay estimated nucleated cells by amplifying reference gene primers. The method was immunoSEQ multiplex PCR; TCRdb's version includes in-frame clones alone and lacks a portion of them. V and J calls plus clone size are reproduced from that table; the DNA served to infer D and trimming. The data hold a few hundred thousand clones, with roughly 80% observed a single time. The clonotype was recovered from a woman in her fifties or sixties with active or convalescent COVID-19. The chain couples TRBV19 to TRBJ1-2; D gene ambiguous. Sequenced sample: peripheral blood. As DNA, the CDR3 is TGTGCCAGTAGTATCTTGAGTGGCTATGGCTACACCTTC. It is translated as CASSILSGYGYTF.